Following are 24 T cell receptor beta chains from one sample sequenced in a study of blood T cell repertoires in COVID-19 (dated by TCRdb to 2018 to 2021). Libraries were prepared through the immunoSEQ multiplex PCR assay. Entries here come from immuneACCESS through TCRdb and include only in-frame sequences with V and J called. Some clones fail to appear in such tables; in the studies checked, an unresolved V gene covers under half of the shortfall, and the cause of the remainder is unknown. A total of a few hundred thousand clones appear in this sample, more than 75% of them only once. Of the sample, more than 1% falls within the top ten clones. The material sequenced was peripheral blood. These TCRs come from a human donor with acute or convalescent COVID-19. The donor label of this sample is uncertain.

This sequence joins TRBV7-9 and TRBJ2-3, with 12 bases aligning to TRBD2. The CDR3 runs to 16 residues. The J segment lost 3 bases and the V segment lost 3 bases, leaving 4 bases of the junction unmatched. The V gene's germline CDR1 is SEHNR and CDR2 FQNEAQ (reference sequence). As DNA, the CDR3 is TGTGCCAGCAGCTTCTCTAGCGGGAGGGCGACAGATACGCAGTATTTT. This codes for CASSFSSGRATDTQYF.

The chain has TRBV5-1 and TRBJ1-1; TRBD1 matches at 9 bases. CDR1 and CDR2 from the germline V gene are SGHRS and YFSETQ. After removal of 3 bases from V and 0 bases from J, the junction contained 3 bases not matched to a gene. The CDR3 covers 15 residues. The DNA of the CDR3 is TGCGCCAGCAGCTCAACAGGGGGCCTGAACACTGAAGCTTTCTTT. This codes for CASSSTGGLNTEAFF.

The chain links TRBV30 to TRBJ2-7, with D possibly matching TRBD1 (6 bases). Germline V gene data show CDR1 as GTSNPN and CDR2 as SVGIG (reference sequence). Trimming cost V 5 bases and J 2 bases, with 13 bases left between them. The CDR3 totals 13 residues. CDR3 nucleotides: TGTGCCTGGGGGCAGGGGTTCGCCTACGAGCAGTACTTC. It encodes CAWGQGFAYEQYF.

The sample holds a few counts of this clone. V and J are TRBV7-9 and TRBJ1-1; 8 bases line up with TRBD1. The length of the CDR3 is 14 residues. With 6 bases clipped from V and 1 base from J, the junction kept 4 bases outside the gene matches. CDR1 is SEHNR, CDR2 FQNEAQ, per germline (reference sequence). CDR3 sequence (DNA): TGTGCCAGCAGATCTCAGGGGGCGAACACTGAAGCTTTCTTT. As protein: CASRSQGANTEAFF. Full variable domain (rest looked up from reference TRBV7-9 and TRBJ1-1): DTGVSQNPRHKITKRGQNVTFRCDPISEHNRLYWYRQTLGQGPEFLTYFQNEAQLEKSRLLSDRFSAERPKGSFSTLEIQRTEQGDSAMYLCASRSQGANTEAFFGQGTRLTVV.

With regard to this clone: Other DNA sequences of this sample code for an identical CDR3. The chain employs TRBV5-4 and TRBJ2-7; 10 positions agree with TRBD1. V gave up 4 bases and J gave up 0 bases; unmatched junction bases: 4. The CDR3 contains 15 residues. Germline V lookup: CDR1 SGHNT, CDR2 YYREEE (reference sequence). The chain's CDR3 is CASSGGQGSSYEQYF. The CDR3 DNA reads as TGTGCCAGCAGCGGGGGACAGGGGAGCTCCTACGAGCAGTACTTC. Full variable domain (remainder filled in from reference TRBV5-4 and TRBJ2-7): ETGVTQSPTHLIKTRGQQVTLRCSSQSGHNTVSWYQQALGQGPQFIFQYYREEENGRGNFPPRFSGLQFPNYSSELNVNALELDDSALYLCASSGGQGSSYEQYFGPGTRLTVT.

V usage is TRBV4-2 and J usage is TRBJ2-5, with 9 bases that match TRBD2. The CDR3 spans 16 residues. In germline, CDR1 is LGHNA, CDR2 YNFKEQ. Germline trimming cut 1 base from V and 4 bases from J; bases unmatched to any gene: 7. The CDR3 sequence is CASSQGGAAGGETQYF. CDR3 in DNA: TGTGCCAGCAGCCAAGGGGGAGCAGCGGGGGGAGAGACCCAGTACTTC.

This sequence joins TRBV6-5 and TRBJ2-3, with 8 bases that match TRBD2. Germline CDR1 is MNHEY and CDR2 is SVGAGI. The CDR3 totals 15 residues. V trimming: 7 bases; J trimming: 4 bases; junction bases outside the gene matches: 10. The chain's CDR3 is CASTPSSGGPDTQYF. DNA of the CDR3: TGTGCCAGCACTCCTTCCTCGGGGGGGCCAGATACGCAGTATTTT.

The V and J genes are TRBV3-1 (or the pseudogene TRBV3-2) and TRBJ1-6; a possible D gene is TRBD1 (6 bases). The CDR3 is 15 residues long. V was cut by 4 bases and J by 8 bases, with 15 bases left in between. Germline loops: CDR1 LGHDT, CDR2 YNNKEL (reference sequence). CDR3 coding DNA: TGTGCCAGCAGCCGATCGGGGGGCCGGGATTCACCCCTCCACTTT. Protein sequence: CASSRSGGRDSPLHF.

The rearrangement uses TRBV4-2 and TRBJ2-1, with TRBD2 matching 10 bases. The length of the CDR3 is 16 residues. V gave up 3 bases and J gave up 7 bases; unmatched junction bases: 9. Germline values: CDR1 LGHNA, CDR2 YNFKEQ. CDR3 coding DNA: TGTGCCAGCAGCCATCGTATAGCGGGGGGACCTAATGAGCAGTTCTTC. Translation: CASSHRIAGGPNEQFF.

This rearrangement joins TRBV6-5 to TRBJ1-1; 7 nucleotides agree with TRBD1. CDR1 MNHEY and CDR2 SVGAGI come from the germline V gene. The CDR3 extends over 14 amino acids. The V segment lost 6 bases and the J segment 1 base; nucleotides outside the gene matches: 5. The CDR3 sequence is CASRKGAGNTEAFF. The CDR3 region has the DNA TGTGCCAGCAGGAAGGGGGCTGGGAACACTGAAGCTTTCTTT.

This chain joins TRBV20-1 and TRBJ1-2; no firm D call. The CDR3 spans 12 residues. Germline lookup yields CDR1 DFQATT and CDR2 SNEGSKA (reference sequence). V was trimmed by 3 bases and J by 8 bases, leaving 13 bases between them. CDR3 in amino acids: CSASSRGAGYTF. Written as DNA, the CDR3 is TGCAGTGCTAGTAGCCGAGGTGCGGGCTACACCTTC.

This chain links TRBV5-1 with TRBJ2-4; 8 nucleotides line up with TRBD1. CDR1 is SGHRS and CDR2 is YFSETQ in the germline V gene. The CDR3 is 15 amino acids. V lost 6 bases and J lost 3; bases outside the gene matches: 8. The CDR3 nucleotides are TGCGCCAGCACTACAGGGACAGGAGGCAAAAACATTCAGTACTTC. It codes for CASTTGTGGKNIQYF.

This clone has just one count. J is TRBJ2-1 and V is TRBV7-2; maybe TRBD2 (5 bases). The V end lost 1 base, the J end lost 2 bases, and 12 bases lay between the germline ends. The CDR3 consists of 16 residues. Germline CDR1 reads SGHTA; CDR2 reads FQGNSA. The CDR3 spells CASSLVAGAAYNEQFF. Here the CDR3 DNA reads TGTGCCAGCAGCTTAGTGGCGGGCGCCGCCTACAATGAGCAGTTCTTC.

The rearrangement links TRBV5-6 to TRBJ2-3; D possibly corresponds to TRBD2 (6 bases). The germline gives CDR1 SGHDT, CDR2 YYEEEE. Trimming removed 1 base from V and 2 bases from J, with 14 bases in between. The CDR3 length is 16 residues. The CDR3 DNA reads as TGTGCCAGCAGCTTGAGGGCTAGCGACTCCACAGATACGCAGTATTTT. This gives the protein CASSLRASDSTDTQYF.

This clone was counted at least ten times. This chain connects TRBV6-5 to TRBJ2-6; maybe TRBD1 (5 bases). Germline V gives CDR1 MNHEY, CDR2 SVGAGI. The V end was cut by 4 bases, the J end by 8 bases, with 9 bases between. The CDR3 has 13 residues. CDR3 in DNA: TGTGCCAGCAGTTTCCCAGGGTCCAACGTCCTGACTTTC. Translated: CASSFPGSNVLTF.

The chain employs TRBV7-2 and TRBJ1-5, with 9 bases fitting TRBD1. Germline CDR1 SGHTA, CDR2 FQGNSA. The V and J ends lost 5 bases and 7 bases, in that order; junction bases with no gene match: 9. The CDR3 has 15 amino acids. The CDR3 sequence: CASSPSGTGLQPQHF. CDR3 sequence (DNA): TGTGCCAGCAGCCCAAGCGGGACAGGGTTACAGCCCCAGCATTTT.

This chain uses TRBV5-4 with TRBJ1-2; possibly TRBD1 for D (6 bases). Germline CDR1 reads SGHNT; CDR2 reads YYREEE (reference sequence). V lost 4 bases and J 7 bases, leaving 17 bases between the germline ends. CDR3 size: 14 residues. CDR3 DNA sequence: TGTGCCAGCAGCCCCGAGGGGGGGGCGATTGGCTACACCTTC. This translates into CASSPEGGAIGYTF.

The chain is built from TRBV7-9 and TRBJ2-7; tentatively, D is TRBD1 (5 bases). The germline V gene has CDR1 SEHNR and CDR2 FQNEAQ (reference sequence). This CDR3 has 12 residues. V was cut by 6 bases and J by 3 bases, with 9 bases left in between. This CDR3 is CASSQDSYEQYF. The CDR3, as DNA: TGTGCCAGCAGTCAAGACAGCTACGAGCAGTACTTC.

This clone was counted only a few times. This chain joins TRBV5-1 and TRBJ1-1; D gene unclear. Trimming cost V 1 base and J 4 bases, with 11 bases left between them. The V gene's germline CDR1 is SGHRS and CDR2 YFSETQ. CDR3 length: 14 residues. This CDR3 is CASSLTGVSTEAFF. In DNA form, the CDR3 reads TGCGCCAGCAGCTTGACGGGAGTGAGCACTGAAGCTTTCTTT.

This sequence joins TRBV12-1 and TRBJ2-3; TRBD2 reflects the table's D call only, with no check against the DNA. TRBV12-1 is a documented pseudogene. CDR3 length equals 17 residues. CDR3 amino acids: CASSPRAGQSSTDTQYF. In nucleotides, the CDR3 is TGTGCCAGCAGCCCGAGGGCGGGGCAGTCTAGCACAGATACGCAGTATTTT.

The chain employs TRBV7-2 and TRBJ1-2, with unresolved D. Germline loops: CDR1 SGHTA, CDR2 FQGNSA. The CDR3 has 15 residues. V gave up 7 bases and J gave up 4 bases, with 19 bases separating them. The CDR3 sequence is CASTQIQASTYGYTF. The CDR3 coding sequence is TGTGCCAGCACTCAAATCCAGGCCAGTACCTATGGCTACACCTTC.

The rearrangement links TRBV21-1 to TRBJ2-3; TRBD2 reflects the table's D call only, with no check against the DNA. TRBV21-1 is a known pseudogene. This CDR3 spans 16 amino acids. The DNA of the CDR3 is TGTGCCAGCAGCCGAGACGGGGGGAGTTGGACAGATACGCAGTATTTT. Translation gives CASSRDGGSWTDTQYF.

The V and J genes are TRBV18 and TRBJ2-7, with D maybe TRBD2 (6 bases). This CDR3 has 16 amino acids. V was clipped by 4 bases and J by 3 bases, with 19 bases between them. Germline V lookup: CDR1 KGHSH, CDR2 LQKENI. Written as DNA, the CDR3 is TGTGCCAGCTCACACGGGCGGCCTAGGGGACTCTACGAGCAGTACTTC. Amino acid sequence: CASSHGRPRGLYEQYF.

The V call is TRBV6-5, the J call TRBJ2-1; D gene unclear. The V gene lost 4 bases and the J gene lost 3 bases, with 7 bases spanning the gap. The CDR3 covers 13 residues. Germline CDR1 reads MNHEY; CDR2 reads SVGAGI. CDR3 loop: CASSSRVYNEQFF. For the CDR3, the DNA is TGTGCCAGCAGTTCCCGGGTCTACAATGAGCAGTTCTTC.